These 24 T cell receptor beta chains were sequenced from one sample in a study of blood T cell repertoires in COVID-19. Some clones are missing from TCRdb's copy, which holds only in-frame ones; the method was immunoSEQ multiplex PCR. The data hold about 300,000 clones, with nearly 90% observed a single time. Input material: PBMCs or T cells enriched from blood (not recorded which). Every receptor here comes from a woman in her 30s who had recovered from COVID-19.

The chain links TRBV12-3 or TRBV12-4 to TRBJ1-2, with unresolved D. The CDR3 length is 12 residues. V was cut by 3 bases and J by 7 bases, with 9 bases left in between. CDR3 in amino acids: CASSFGSGGYTF. The DNA for the CDR3 is TGTGCCAGCAGTTTTGGTTCGGGTGGCTACACCTTC.

The J gene is TRBJ2-7, the V gene TRBV12-3 or TRBV12-4, with a possible D match to TRBD2 (6 bases). There are 13 residues in the CDR3. V gave up 3 bases and J gave up 3 bases, with 9 bases separating them. CDR3 residues: CASSLSGGYEQYF. CDR3 bases: TGTGCCAGCAGTTTGTCCGGGGGCTACGAGCAGTACTTC.

This chain links TRBV6-2 or TRBV6-3 with TRBJ1-4; 7 nucleotides line up with TRBD1. Trimming at V came to 6 bases and at J to 1 base, leaving 8 bases not matched to a gene. Germline V gene lookup returns CDR1 MNHEY and CDR2 SVGEGT. The CDR3 loop spans 16 amino acids. The CDR3, as DNA: TGTGCCAGCAGACCTACAGGGGCGGAAACTAATGAAAAACTGTTTTTT. It encodes CASRPTGAETNEKLFF.

Only a few counts were recorded for this clone. V and J are TRBV19 and TRBJ1-5, with a weak D call TRBD1 (5 bases). Trimming took off 4 bases at V and 6 bases at J, with 22 bases between the two ends. Germline assignment: CDR1 LNHDA and CDR2 SQIVND (reference sequence). CDR3 length: 17 amino acids. The CDR3 DNA follows: TGTGCCAGTAGTACTCCCCCGGGACTCACGGAGGGTCAGCCCCAGCATTTT. Protein product: CASSTPPGLTEGQPQHF.

This clone is a singleton in its sample. V gene TRBV4-3 combines with J gene TRBJ2-7, with D tentatively TRBD2 (6 bases). Trimming took 0 bases from V and 2 from J, leaving 20 bases between them. The CDR3 has 18 amino acids. Germline assignment: CDR1 LGHNA and CDR2 YSLEER. CDR3 amino acids: CASSQDYLDAGQPYEQYF. The CDR3, as DNA: TGCGCCAGCAGCCAAGATTATCTAGATGCGGGGCAGCCCTACGAGCAGTACTTC.

The rearrangement links TRBV5-4 to TRBJ2-7; TRBD2 matches at 8 bases. Germline V gives CDR1 SGHNT, CDR2 YYREEE (reference sequence). The ends lost 7 bases at V and 0 bases at J; junction bases unmatched: 15. The CDR3 consists of 17 residues. CDR3 protein: CASFPGGGSFISYEQYF. The CDR3 DNA follows: TGTGCCAGCTTCCCCGGGGGGGGGAGTTTTATCTCCTACGAGCAGTACTTC.

The chain employs TRBV3-1 (or the pseudogene TRBV3-2) and TRBJ1-1; 10 bases align to TRBD1. Looked up from germline, CDR1 is LGHDT and CDR2 is YNNKEL (reference sequence). After removal of 3 bases from V and 5 bases from J, the junction contained 6 bases not matched to a gene. The CDR3 sequence is 15 residues long. CDR3: CASSHGTGAVTEAFF. The CDR3 DNA sequence: TGTGCCAGCAGCCATGGGACAGGGGCGGTAACTGAAGCTTTCTTT.

V is TRBV5-4 and J is TRBJ2-7, with D perhaps TRBD2 (6 bases). V dropped 0 bases and J dropped 6 bases, with 13 bases sitting between them. The CDR3 contains 14 residues. Germline loops: CDR1 SGHNT, CDR2 YYREEE (reference sequence). The CDR3 loop is CASSLGRAQGEQYF. DNA for the CDR3: TGTGCCAGCAGCTTGGGGAGGGCCCAGGGCGAGCAGTACTTC.

The chain's CDR3 is CARSLRTGDNQPQHF. The CDR3 DNA reads as TGTGCCAGAAGCCTTAGGACAGGGGACAATCAGCCCCAGCATTTT. The chain uses TRBV5-3 and TRBJ1-5; 9 nucleotides match TRBD1. TRBV5-3 is labeled an ORF, and its function is uncertain. With 4 bases clipped from V and 3 bases from J, the junction kept 5 bases outside the gene matches. This CDR3 region has 15 residues.

CDR3 sequence: CASSPVGEENTEAFF. The CDR3 DNA follows: TGTGCCAGCAGCCCGGTGGGAGAAGAGAACACTGAAGCTTTCTTT. This chain uses TRBV11-3 with TRBJ1-1; D ambiguous. In germline, CDR1 is SGHNT, CDR2 YENEEA. The V end was cut by 5 bases, the J end by 1 base, with 14 bases between. This CDR3 comprises 15 residues. Looking up the rest from reference TRBV11-3 and TRBJ1-1 gives the full variable domain: EAGVVQSPRYKIIEKKQPVAFWCNPISGHNTLYWYLQNLGQGPELLIRYENEEAVDDSQLPKDRFSAERLKGVDSTLKIQPAELGDSAVYLCASSPVGEENTEAFFGQGTRLTVV.

The gene calls are TRBV5-4 and TRBJ2-2, with D unresolved. The CDR3 runs 14 residues. Germline loops: CDR1 SGHNT, CDR2 YYREEE (reference sequence). V was clipped by 6 bases and J by 1 base, with 10 bases between them. The chain's CDR3 is CASTPRGNTGELFF. The CDR3 DNA sequence: TGTGCCAGCACCCCTCGAGGGAACACCGGGGAGCTGTTTTTT. The variable domain in full, with the rest retrieved from reference TRBV5-4 and TRBJ2-2, is ETGVTQSPTHLIKTRGQQVTLRCSSQSGHNTVSWYQQALGQGPQFIFQYYREEENGRGNFPPRFSGLQFPNYSSELNVNALELDDSALYLCASTPRGNTGELFFGEGSRLTVL.

Points on this clone: The sample holds other DNA sequences that translate to the same CDR3. The CDR3 nucleotides are TGTGCCAGCAGGGAGGACAGGGGCGGAAACACCATATATTTT. Translation: CASREDRGGNTIYF. The J gene is TRBJ1-3, the V gene TRBV2; 9 positions agree with TRBD1. The CDR3 loop spans 14 amino acids. CDR1 and CDR2 (germline): SNHLY, FYNNEI. V lost 6 bases and J lost 4; bases outside the gene matches: 4. The complete variable domain, with remaining parts taken from reference TRBV2 and TRBJ1-3, reads EPEVTQTPSHQVTQMGQEVILRCVPISNHLYFYWYRQILGQKVEFLVSFYNNEISEKSEIFDDQFSVERPDGSNFTLKIRSTKLEDSAMYFCASREDRGGNTIYFGEGSWLTVV.

The count of this clone is one. The chain links TRBV24-1 to TRBJ2-3; 12 bases fit TRBD1. Trimming removed 2 bases from V and 4 bases from J; junction bases left unmatched: 6. The CDR3 consists of 17 residues. Germline CDR1 is KGHDR and CDR2 is SFDVKD. CDR3 DNA sequence: TGTGCCACCAGTGATTCCCGGGACAGGGGGCCTTCAGATACGCAGTATTTT. Amino acids: CATSDSRDRGPSDTQYF.

About this clone itself: In the same sample, other DNA sequences code for this CDR3. The chain uses TRBV30 and TRBJ2-7; perhaps TRBD1 as D (5 bases). V was shortened by 2 bases and J by 2 bases, with 10 bases between the two germline ends. Germline values: CDR1 GTSNPN, CDR2 SVGIG (reference sequence). There are 13 residues in the CDR3. For the CDR3, the DNA is TGTGCCTGGAGTAGGGGTCGGGCCTACGAGCAGTACTTC. Translation: CAWSRGRAYEQYF.

The chain combines TRBV23-1 with TRBJ1-1; D remains unclear. TRBV23-1 is filed as an ORF, its function uncertain. Trimming removed 6 bases from V and 0 bases from J, with 26 bases in between. The CDR3 length is 19 residues. The CDR3 loop reads CASSPTSKTESRVNTEAFF. In DNA, the CDR3 is TGCGCCAGCAGCCCTACAAGCAAGACTGAGAGCCGCGTGAACACTGAAGCTTTCTTT.

This chain uses TRBV9 with TRBJ2-1; possibly TRBD1 for D (6 bases). V gave up 0 bases and J gave up 6 bases, with 7 bases separating them. CDR3 length: 13 residues. The germline V gene encodes CDR1 SGDLS and CDR2 YYNGEE. The CDR3 loop reads CASSVATGNEQFF. CDR3 bases: TGTGCCAGCAGCGTAGCGACAGGCAATGAGCAGTTCTTC. Full variable domain (remainder filled in from reference TRBV9 and TRBJ2-1): DSGVTQTPKHLITATGQRVTLRCSPRSGDLSVYWYQQSLDQGLQFLIQYYNGEERAKGNILERFSAQQFPDLHSELNLSSLELGDSALYFCASSVATGNEQFFGPGTRLTVL.

CDR3 region: CASSQDPRSVTEAFF. CDR3 nucleotides: TGTGCCAGTAGTCAAGACCCGAGGTCAGTCACTGAAGCTTTCTTT. V is TRBV19 and J is TRBJ1-1, with D unclear. Germline V gene sequence: CDR1 LNHDA, CDR2 SQIVND (reference sequence). The CDR3 runs 15 residues. Deletions cut 5 bases from V and 4 bases from J, with 17 bases between. Drawing the rest from reference TRBV19 and TRBJ1-1, the complete variable domain is DGGITQSPKYLFRKEGQNVTLSCEQNLNHDAMYWYRQDPGQGLRLIYYSQIVNDFQKGDIAEGYSVSREKKESFPLTVTSAQKNPTAFYLCASSQDPRSVTEAFFGQGTRLTVV.

The chain recombines TRBV29-1 with TRBJ2-7; D gene ambiguous. Trimming took off 3 bases at V and 1 base at J, with 4 bases between the two ends. Germline CDR1 and CDR2: SQVTM and ANQGSEA. The CDR3 is 11 amino acids. The CDR3 spells CSVDISYEQYF. CDR3 DNA: TGCAGCGTTGATATTTCCTACGAGCAGTACTTC.

The J gene is TRBJ2-3, the V gene TRBV19; D possibly corresponds to TRBD1 (6 bases). CDR1 is LNHDA and CDR2 is SQIVND in the germline V gene (reference sequence). V was trimmed by 6 bases and J by 14 bases, leaving 15 bases between them. CDR3 length equals 11 residues. The CDR3: CASRWGQGLYF. CDR3 bases: TGTGCCAGTAGATGGGGGCAGGGTTTGTATTTT.

V is TRBV5-5 and J is TRBJ1-2; 8 bases map to TRBD1. This CDR3 has 15 residues. Germline V gene lookup returns CDR1 SGHKS and CDR2 YYEKEE (reference sequence). Trimming removed 4 bases from V and 3 bases from J; junction bases left unmatched: 8. This CDR3 is CASSNTRGRDYGYTF. CDR3 in DNA: TGTGCCAGCAGCAATACCAGGGGGCGCGACTATGGCTACACCTTC.

The V gene is TRBV6-1, the J gene TRBJ1-2, with 8 bases lining up with TRBD1. This CDR3 is built from 18 residues. Per germline, CDR1 MNHNS and CDR2 SASEGT. The V segment lost 7 bases and the J segment 4 bases; nucleotides outside the gene matches: 20. CDR3 DNA sequence: TGTGCCAGCACAGAAGCTCCCGGGACAGGTTTTAAGGGCTATGGCTACACCTTC. Encoded protein: CASTEAPGTGFKGYGYTF.

This clone has only a few counts. The chain has TRBV5-8 and TRBJ2-2, with TRBD2 identical over 7 bases. CDR1 and CDR2 from the germline V gene are SGHTS and YDEGEE. The CDR3 loop spans 14 amino acids. The V gene end was trimmed by 4 bases and the J gene end by 6 bases; junction bases not matched to a gene: 6. DNA for the CDR3: TGTGCCAGCAGCCGAACTAGCGTCCCCGGGGAGCTGTTTTTT. Protein sequence: CASSRTSVPGELFF.

The chain is built from TRBV5-1 and TRBJ2-5, with D tentatively TRBD1 (6 bases). Trimming removed 4 bases at V and 5 bases at J, with 12 bases between. The CDR3 extends over 13 amino acids. Germline V gene data show CDR1 as SGHRS and CDR2 as YFSETQ. CDR3 sequence (DNA): TGCGCCAGCAGCGGACAGCCCCGGGAGACCCAGTACTTC. Amino acid sequence: CASSGQPRETQYF.

This clone was observed a single time. The V gene is TRBV11-3, the J gene TRBJ2-2; no reliable D call. The germline V gene has CDR1 SGHNT and CDR2 YENEEA. Trimming removed 1 base at V and 6 bases at J, with 3 bases between. This CDR3 comprises 12 residues. In DNA form, the CDR3 reads TGTGCCAGCAGCTTAGGGCCCGGGGAGCTGTTTTTT. Translation gives CASSLGPGELFF.